This TCR beta chain was found in a study of stem cell transplantation in POMP-related autoinflammatory disease. Study-wide context: The study hypothesized thymoproteasome defects skew the TRB repertoire via impaired CD8+ selection. Before transplant, CD4+ T cells skewed naive and CD8+ proportions were low.

Overall study results and limits: In patients with PRAID, every analyzed T-cell subset tended to show lower diversity and higher clonality. Unique TRB V-J gene pairings were limited in number in patients with PRAID.

Some clones are missing from TCRdb's copy, which holds only in-frame ones; the method was immunoSEQ multiplex PCR. This table has around 10,000 clones, more than 85% appearing once. Germline lookup yields CDR1 SGDLS and CDR2 YYNGEE. There are 14 residues in the CDR3. Trimming cost V 4 bases and J 7 bases; bases outside gene matches: 5. PRAID combined immunodeficiency and autoinflammation. A note on this clone: Its antigen is currently unknown.

This TCR was sampled from a human donor with POMP-related autoinflammation and immune dysregulation (PRAID). The J gene is TRBJ2-1, the V gene TRBV9; 10 nucleotides line up with TRBD2. The source was CD8+ T cells from PBMCs, collected before stem cell transplantation. CDR3 bases: TGTGCCAGCAGCCCGAGCGGGGGGGTGAATGAGCAGTTCTTC. Translating gives CASSPSGGVNEQFF.